The 29 T cell receptor beta chains reported below all come from one sample, sequenced in a study of blood T cell repertoires in COVID-19. Generated by immunoSEQ multiplex PCR, the TCRdb table keeps only in-frame clones and is missing some. The sample yields over 100,000 clones, less than 90% seen once. Sequences were obtained from peripheral blood. Source of these receptors: a woman aged 55 to 70 with acute or convalescent COVID-19.

J is TRBJ2-7 and V is TRBV5-4; 9 bases line up with TRBD1. Germline CDR1 reads SGHNT; CDR2 reads YYREEE (reference sequence). The CDR3 runs 14 residues. Trimming at V came to 4 bases and at J to 6 bases, leaving 8 bases not matched to a gene. In DNA form, the CDR3 reads TGTGCCAGCAGCGATGGACAGGGGTGGCTCGAGCAGTACTTC. Translation gives CASSDGQGWLEQYF. Full variable domain (remainder filled in from reference TRBV5-4 and TRBJ2-7): ETGVTQSPTHLIKTRGQQVTLRCSSQSGHNTVSWYQQALGQGPQFIFQYYREEENGRGNFPPRFSGLQFPNYSSELNVNALELDDSALYLCASSDGQGWLEQYFGPGTRLTVT.

This sequence joins TRBV19 and TRBJ1-5; 8 bases align to TRBD1. Per the germline V gene, CDR1 is LNHDA and CDR2 is SQIVND (reference sequence). This CDR3 is built from 17 residues. Trimming took 7 bases from V and 1 from J; bases not matched to a gene: 12. This CDR3 reads CASNVQGARASNQPQHF. CDR3 DNA sequence: TGTGCCAGTAACGTCCAGGGGGCACGGGCAAGCAATCAGCCCCAGCATTTT.

V is TRBV6-5 and J is TRBJ2-5; the D gene is possibly TRBD1 (7 bases). Germline lookup yields CDR1 MNHEY and CDR2 SVGAGI. The V and J ends lost 4 bases and 1 base respectively, with 16 bases between them. This CDR3 region has 16 residues. The CDR3 DNA reads TGTGCCAGCAGTTTCACTCGACAGGGAGGCCAAGAGACCCAGTACTTC. This encodes CASSFTRQGGQETQYF.

The chain combines TRBV5-1 with TRBJ1-6; TRBD1 might be the D (6 bases). Germline V gives CDR1 SGHRS, CDR2 YFSETQ. Trimming took 1 base from V and 7 from J, leaving 12 bases between them. The CDR3 covers 15 residues. CDR3 in amino acids: CASSLMGASNSPLHF. For the CDR3, the DNA is TGCGCCAGCAGCTTGATGGGGGCATCCAATTCACCCCTCCACTTT.

This clone was picked up a small number of times. The chain couples TRBV5-6 to TRBJ1-2; 9 nucleotides align to TRBD1. CDR1 SGHDT and CDR2 YYEEEE come from the germline V gene. There are 14 residues in the CDR3. J lost 7 bases, V lost 1 base, and 5 bases had no gene match. CDR3 sequence: CASSLTGGAGGYTF. DNA of the CDR3: TGTGCCAGCAGCTTGACAGGGGGCGCAGGTGGCTACACCTTC.

CDR3 nucleotide sequence: TGTGCCAGCAGCCTTACAGGGTTGGGGGGGAGAAGCTACACCTTC. Translation: CASSLTGLGGRSYTF. This chain joins TRBV3-1 (or the pseudogene TRBV3-2) and TRBJ1-2; perhaps TRBD1 as D (6 bases). The V end was cut by 4 bases, the J end by 9 bases, with 21 bases between. CDR3 length: 15 residues. Germline V gene lookup returns CDR1 LGHDT and CDR2 YNNKEL (reference sequence).

The chain combines TRBV11-3 with TRBJ2-1; 9 nucleotides align to TRBD2. With V trimmed by 2 bases and J by 8 bases, 7 bases remained unmatched. Germline V gives CDR1 SGHNT, CDR2 YENEEA. CDR3 length: 15 amino acids. CDR3 bases: TGTGCCAGCAGCTTACGCGGGGGGGTCTTCGATGAGCAGTTCTTC. Amino acid sequence: CASSLRGGVFDEQFF.

The chain is built from TRBV6-2 or TRBV6-3 and TRBJ2-7, with no clear D. The CDR3 spans 11 residues. The germline V gene has CDR1 MNHEY and CDR2 SVGEGT. Trimming cost V 0 bases and J 7 bases, with 4 bases left between them. The CDR3 spells CASSYSREQYF. CDR3 nucleotide sequence: TGTGCCAGCAGTTACTCGAGGGAGCAGTACTTC.

The V gene is TRBV5-1, the J gene TRBJ1-1; tentatively, D is TRBD1 (6 bases). V shed 0 bases and J shed 9 bases, with 9 bases lying between them. This CDR3 spans 12 amino acids. Germline lookup yields CDR1 SGHRS and CDR2 YFSETQ. This chain's CDR3 is CASSLEDRQAFF. The CDR3 DNA reads as TGCGCCAGCAGCTTGGAAGACAGGCAAGCTTTCTTT.

CDR3 protein: CASSLGPGETQYF. CDR3 bases: TGTGCCAGCAGCTTGGGGCCCGGGGAGACCCAGTACTTC. The chain has TRBV7-2 and TRBJ2-5; D may be TRBD1 (5 bases). The CDR3 runs to 13 residues. CDR1 SGHTA and CDR2 FQGNSA come from the germline V gene. V was cut by 3 bases and J by 5 bases, with 10 bases left in between.

The chain is built from TRBV20-1 and TRBJ2-5; unclear D gene. Trimming stripped 3 bases from V and 4 bases from J, with 6 bases between. The CDR3 is 11 residues long. Germline CDR1 and CDR2: DFQATT and SNEGSKA (reference sequence). The CDR3 DNA reads TGCAGTGCTAGGTCCGGAGAGACCCAGTACTTC. It specifies CSARSGETQYF.

The rearrangement links TRBV7-3 to TRBJ2-3; D may be TRBD2 (6 bases). This CDR3 has 16 residues. Trimming took off 1 base at V and 4 bases at J, with 15 bases between the two ends. CDR1 and CDR2 from the germline V gene are SGHTA and FQGTGA. The CDR3 region has the DNA TGTGCCAGCAGCTTAAATCCTGCGGGGTGGCCAGATACGCAGTATTTT. Translated: CASSLNPAGWPDTQYF.

This clone was seen only a few times. The DNA of the CDR3 is TGTGCCAGTACCGTATATCCCCTCCTCCCACAGAAGCAGGCGAACACTGAAGCTTTCTTT. Protein sequence: CASTVYPLLPQKQANTEAFF. This chain links TRBV19 with TRBJ1-1, with D unresolved. Germline V gene sequence: CDR1 LNHDA, CDR2 SQIVND (reference sequence). The V end was cut by 7 bases, the J end by 1 base, with 31 bases between. The CDR3 totals 20 residues. Full variable domain (missing parts from reference TRBV19 and TRBJ1-1): DGGITQSPKYLFRKEGQNVTLSCEQNLNHDAMYWYRQDPGQGLRLIYYSQIVNDFQKGDIAEGYSVSREKKESFPLTVTSAQKNPTAFYLCASTVYPLLPQKQANTEAFFGQGTRLTVV.

This chain connects TRBV7-2 to TRBJ2-5; the D is unclear. The germline V and J ends were trimmed by 1 base and 2 bases, with 11 bases remaining between them. CDR1 is SGHTA, CDR2 FQGNSA, per germline. CDR3 length: 15 residues. In DNA, the CDR3 is TGTGCCAGCAGCTTAGTGTTGAGCCGACAAGAGACCCAGTACTTC. Protein product: CASSLVLSRQETQYF. The entire variable domain, with the rest obtained from reference TRBV7-2 and TRBJ2-5, is as follows: GAGVSQSPSNKVTEKGKDVELRCDPISGHTALYWYRQSLGQGLEFLIYFQGNSAPDKSGLPSDRFSAERTGGSVSTLTIQRTQQEDSAVYLCASSLVLSRQETQYFGPGTRLLVL.

The rearrangement joins TRBV28 to TRBJ2-7, with 7 bases matching TRBD1. In germline, CDR1 is MDHEN, CDR2 SYDVKM. This CDR3 region has 15 residues. Trimming cost V 5 bases and J 1 base; bases outside gene matches: 8. The CDR3 DNA is TGTGCCAGCAGTAGACGACAGGGTGGGTCCTACGAGCAGTACTTC. This gives the protein CASSRRQGGSYEQYF.

J is TRBJ1-5 and V is TRBV18; the D gene is possibly TRBD1 (5 bases). Germline loops: CDR1 KGHSH, CDR2 LQKENI. Trimming shortened V by 0 bases and J by 6 bases, and 18 bases separated the two germline ends. This CDR3 has 17 residues. In DNA form, the CDR3 reads TGTGCCAGCTCACCACCACAGAAGGGCGGGGGAAGTCAGCCCCAGCATTTT. Translated, it gives CASSPPQKGGGSQPQHF.

The chain uses TRBV3-1 (or the pseudogene TRBV3-2) and TRBJ1-3; no clear D. V was pared by 0 bases and J by 3 bases, with 6 bases between. The CDR3 length is 14 residues. Germline assignment: CDR1 LGHDT and CDR2 YNNKEL (reference sequence). The CDR3 sequence: CASSQEAVGNTIYF. In nucleotides, the CDR3 is TGTGCCAGCAGCCAAGAAGCGGTTGGAAACACCATATATTTT.

This clone was seen only once. V gene TRBV3-1 (or the pseudogene TRBV3-2) combines with J gene TRBJ2-3; no reliable D call. CDR3 size: 11 residues. Germline lookup yields CDR1 LGHDT and CDR2 YNNKEL (reference sequence). Trimming took off 9 bases at V and 2 bases at J, with 6 bases between the two ends. The CDR3 loop reads CARHLTDTQYF. CDR3 DNA sequence: TGTGCCAGACACCTCACAGATACGCAGTATTTT.

The chain combines TRBV12-3 or TRBV12-4 with TRBJ2-1; D perhaps matches TRBD2 (5 bases). Trimming removed 7 bases from V and 1 base from J, with 8 bases in between. The length of the CDR3 is 13 residues. Here the CDR3 reads CASNRGSYNEQFF. The CDR3 coding sequence is TGTGCCAGCAATCGGGGTTCCTACAATGAGCAGTTCTTC.

This sequence joins TRBV7-9 and TRBJ1-6, with D tentatively TRBD1 (5 bases). V was pared by 0 bases and J by 11 bases, with 14 bases between. This CDR3 comprises 15 residues. The germline V gene encodes CDR1 SEHNR and CDR2 FQNEAQ (reference sequence). CDR3 residues: CASSLAGGDLTPLHF. The DNA of the CDR3 is TGTGCCAGCAGCTTAGCGGGCGGGGACCTTACACCCCTCCACTTT.

This sequence joins TRBV18 and TRBJ2-3; the match to TRBD2 covers 9 bases. The CDR3 loop spans 17 amino acids. After removal of 3 bases from V and 5 bases from J, the junction contained 12 bases not matched to a gene. Germline V CDR1 and CDR2: KGHSH, LQKENI. The CDR3 is CASSPPGPSGDEDTQYF. The CDR3 nucleotides read TGTGCCAGCTCACCTCCCGGCCCTAGCGGGGATGAAGATACGCAGTATTTT.

A remark on this clone: Other DNA sequences of this sample code for an identical CDR3. This chain links TRBV28 with TRBJ2-7; 12 bases match TRBD1. V gave up 4 bases and J gave up 7 bases; unmatched junction bases: 8. This CDR3 is 15 amino acids long. Germline loops: CDR1 MDHEN, CDR2 SYDVKM. CDR3 nucleotide sequence: TGTGCCAGCAGTTCACCGGGACAGGGGGCTGGGGAGCAGTACTTC. This translates into CASSSPGQGAGEQYF.

The chain is built from TRBV15 and TRBJ2-3; tentative D call: TRBD2 (5 bases). Germline V gives CDR1 LNHNV, CDR2 YYDKDF (reference sequence). This CDR3 has 13 residues. Trimming cost V 9 bases and J 4 bases, with 14 bases left between them. The CDR3 loop is CATERSGADTQYF. CDR3 in DNA: TGTGCCACAGAGAGATCCGGGGCAGATACGCAGTATTTT. Using reference TRBV15 and TRBJ2-3 for the parts outside the CDR3, the full variable domain is DAMVIQNPRYQVTQFGKPVTLSCSQTLNHNVMYWYQQKSSQAPKLLFHYYDKDFNNEADTPDNFQSRRPNTSFCFLDIRSPGLGDTAMYLCATERSGADTQYFGPGTRLTVL.

The genes are TRBV6-1 and TRBJ1-1, with D unresolved. CDR3 length: 13 amino acids. V was pared by 3 bases and J by 3 bases, with 8 bases between. Germline V gene lookup returns CDR1 MNHNS and CDR2 SASEGT. CDR3 nucleotide sequence: TGTGCCAGCAGTGATGGGCCCCACACTGAAGCTTTCTTT. The encoded protein is CASSDGPHTEAFF.

This clone appeared a single time. The chain links TRBV2 to TRBJ1-1; 12 positions match TRBD1. The junction had 6 bases not matched to a gene; V was cut back by 5 bases and J by 5 bases. This CDR3 is built from 15 residues. Germline CDR1 reads SNHLY; CDR2 reads FYNNEI. Written as DNA, the CDR3 is TGTGCCAGCAGTTCGGGACAGGGGGCGGGTACTGAAGCTTTCTTT. Translating it yields CASSSGQGAGTEAFF.

V and J are TRBV5-5 and TRBJ1-1, with D hard to call. This CDR3 region has 12 residues. Per the germline V gene, CDR1 is SGHKS and CDR2 is YYEKEE (reference sequence). V dropped 3 bases and J dropped 9 bases, with 12 bases sitting between them. This CDR3 is CASSWGGEKAFF. The CDR3 DNA reads TGTGCCAGCAGCTGGGGAGGAGAAAAAGCTTTCTTT.

The V gene is TRBV9, the J gene TRBJ2-7; unclear D gene. The CDR3 runs 13 residues. The V and J ends lost 0 bases and 5 bases respectively, with 9 bases between them. The germline V gene encodes CDR1 SGDLS and CDR2 YYNGEE. The CDR3 DNA reads TGTGCCAGCAGCGTAGCCCCTTTAGACGAGCAGTACTTC. Its translation is CASSVAPLDEQYF.

This chain uses TRBV10-3 with TRBJ1-4; D gene ambiguous. Germline V gene sequence: CDR1 ENHRY, CDR2 SYGVKD. The ends were cut back, 0 bases at V and 6 bases at J, with 11 bases in the middle. The CDR3 is 15 amino acids. CDR3 loop: CAISESTGSHEKLFF. CDR3 DNA: TGTGCCATCAGTGAGTCGACGGGTAGCCATGAAAAACTGTTTTTT.

The V and J genes are TRBV28 and TRBJ2-7, with D perhaps TRBD2 (6 bases). Germline loops: CDR1 MDHEN, CDR2 SYDVKM. CDR3 length: 15 amino acids. V lost 6 bases and J lost 7, with 22 bases in between. This chain's CDR3 is CASRPRREAVGEQYF. The CDR3 coding sequence is TGTGCCAGCAGACCTAGGCGGGAAGCGGTCGGGGAGCAGTACTTC. The full variable domain, completed using reference TRBV28 and TRBJ2-7, is DVKVTQSSRYLVKRTGEKVFLECVQDMDHENMFWYRQDPGLGLRLIYFSYDVKMKEKGDIPEGYSVSREKKERFSLILESASTNQTSMYLCASRPRREAVGEQYFGPGTRLTVT.